These 14 T cell receptor beta chains share one sample of origin, sequenced in a study of regulatory T cells in long-lasting Graves disease. Time point here: newly diagnosed GD, antithyroid drugs for less than 3 months. PBMC RNA served as the TCR library source. Building the TCR beta libraries relied on iRepertoire HTBI primers, and CDR3 regions underwent Arm-PCR. TCRdb reanalysed the multiplex PCR reads using MiXCR and keeps one entry per CDR3 protein. The sample contains 550,000 to 600,000 distinct CDR3 sequences, about 16% of which appear only once. This sample was also put to use in a study of T cells in Graves' hyperthyroidism and ophthalmopathy.

Source: peripheral blood mononuclear cells (PBMCs), taken at new diagnosis, from a patient treated with antithyroid drugs. These receptors all stem from a man between 18 and 29 years old with Graves disease.

At least ten counts were recorded for this clonotype. V gene TRBV11-1 combines with J gene TRBJ1-5; D possibly corresponds to TRBD1 (5 bases). The V end lost 5 bases, the J end lost 1 base, and 12 bases lay between the germline ends. The CDR3 is made up of 15 amino acids. Germline lookup yields CDR1 SGHAT and CDR2 FQDESV (reference sequence). CDR3 bases: TGTGCCAGCAGCCCCGGGGCCGCAAGCAATCAGCCCCAGCATTTT. Residues: CASSPGAASNQPQHF. The entire variable domain, with the rest obtained from reference TRBV11-1 and TRBJ1-5, is as follows: EAEVAQSPRYKITEKSQAVAFWCDPISGHATLYWYRQILGQGPELLVQFQDESVVDDSQLPKDRFSAERLKGVDSTLKIQPAELGDSAMYLCASSPGAASNQPQHFGDGTRLSIL.

This clonotype has a count of ten or more. The chain couples TRBV20-1 to TRBJ2-7; D call uncertain. CDR1 and CDR2 from the germline V gene are DFQATT and SNEGSKA (reference sequence). Trimming removed 6 bases from V and 3 bases from J, with 15 bases in between. This CDR3 comprises 13 residues. CDR3 loop: CSAKTPVGYEQYF. DNA for the CDR3: TGCAGTGCCAAGACCCCAGTGGGCTACGAGCAGTACTTC.

In this sample, this clonotype turned up many times. V is TRBV3-1 and J is TRBJ2-1, with D unresolved. Per germline, CDR1 LGHDT and CDR2 YNNKEL (reference sequence). The CDR3 has 14 residues. V dropped 3 bases and J dropped 10 bases, with 16 bases sitting between them. This CDR3 is CASSQSYTRVEQFF. The CDR3 DNA is TGTGCCAGCAGCCAGTCTTATACCCGGGTGGAGCAGTTCTTC.

This clonotype was seen a few times. A much more abundant neighbour one base away suggests this may be a read error. V gene TRBV2 combines with J gene TRBJ2-7; 11 nucleotides align to TRBD2. The CDR3 totals 13 residues. CDR1 and CDR2 from the germline V gene are SNHLY and FYNNEI. This CDR3 is CASRTSGIYGQYF. CDR3 nucleotides: TGTGCCAGCAGGACTAGCGGGATCTACGGGCAGTACTTC.

The chain carries TRBV19 and TRBJ2-3; the match to TRBD2 covers 7 bases. The junction had 2 bases not matched to a gene; V was cut back by 1 base and J by 4 bases. There are 14 residues in the CDR3. Germline CDR1 and CDR2: LNHDA and SQIVND (reference sequence). CDR3 sequence: CASSIGAGADTQYF. The CDR3 DNA sequence: TGTGCCAGTAGTATAGGCGCGGGAGCAGATACGCAGTATTTT.

The chain has TRBV7-9 and TRBJ1-3; possible D gene TRBD1, 5 bases. The V gene lost 1 base and the J gene lost 4 bases, with 14 bases spanning the gap. CDR1 SEHNR and CDR2 FQNEAQ come from the germline V gene (reference sequence). This CDR3 contains 16 residues. The chain's CDR3 is CASSLGPGGEGNTIYF. CDR3 nucleotides: TGTGCCAGCAGCTTAGGACCCGGGGGAGAAGGAAACACCATATATTTT.

This clonotype was found many times. This may be a read error: a much more frequent sequence differs by one nucleotide. This chain connects TRBV6-5 to TRBJ2-7, with no clear D. Germline CDR1 reads MNHEY; CDR2 reads SVGAGI. This CDR3 region has 13 residues. For the CDR3, the DNA is TGTGCCAACAGTTATTCTAGCTCCTACGAGCAGTACTTC. It translates to CANSYSSSYEQYF.

This clonotype was detected ten times or more. The rearrangement uses TRBV20-1 and TRBJ2-5; no clear D gene. This CDR3 comprises 10 residues. V shed 6 bases and J shed 7 bases, with 9 bases lying between them. Looked up from germline, CDR1 is DFQATT and CDR2 is SNEGSKA (reference sequence). CDR3 bases: TGCAGTGCCATGTCAGGGACCCAGTACTTC. Amino acids: CSAMSGTQYF.

This clonotype was seen at least ten times. This chain links TRBV28 with TRBJ1-1; tentative D call: TRBD1 (5 bases). The V gene lost 6 bases and the J gene lost 7 bases, with 12 bases spanning the gap. Germline CDR1 MDHEN, CDR2 SYDVKM. The CDR3 spans 12 residues. CDR3 amino acids: CASSLGRGEAFF. The CDR3 DNA reads TGTGCCAGCAGCTTGGGGCGAGGTGAAGCTTTCTTT.

In its sample, this clonotype was seen many times. V usage is TRBV20-1 and J usage is TRBJ1-1; a possible D gene is TRBD1 (6 bases). The CDR3 is 12 residues long. The V gene lost 1 base and the J gene lost 7 bases, with 10 bases spanning the gap. CDR1 and CDR2 from the germline V gene are DFQATT and SNEGSKA (reference sequence). This chain's CDR3 is CSARATQGEAFF. DNA for the CDR3: TGCAGTGCTAGAGCAACACAGGGTGAAGCTTTCTTT.

This clonotype was found many times. This chain joins TRBV20-1 and TRBJ2-7, with TRBD1 matching 7 bases. The CDR3 has 16 amino acids. Germline V lookup: CDR1 DFQATT, CDR2 SNEGSKA (reference sequence). V was clipped by 5 bases and J by 4 bases; unmatched bases: 17. CDR3 in amino acids: CSAEDPHQGDGYEQYF. The CDR3 DNA sequence: TGCAGTGCTGAGGACCCACATCAGGGGGATGGTTACGAGCAGTACTTC.

This chain links TRBV11-2 with TRBJ2-7; D possibly corresponds to TRBD2 (5 bases). Germline V gene lookup returns CDR1 SGHAT and CDR2 FQNNGV. CDR3 size: 16 residues. V lost 3 bases, J lost 6 bases, and 21 bases lay in between. CDR3 DNA sequence: TGTGCCAGCAGCTTTTTCTCTGTGCAGCCGGCGGGCGAGCAGTACTTC. This sequence encodes CASSFFSVQPAGEQYF.

This clonotype was seen a handful of times. The J gene is TRBJ1-6, the V gene TRBV20-1, with a possible D match to TRBD1 (5 bases). Trimming cost V 7 bases and J 0 bases, with 19 bases left between them. The CDR3 has 17 amino acids. The germline gives CDR1 DFQATT, CDR2 SNEGSKA (reference sequence). This chain's CDR3 is CSVPDILSSSYNSPLHF. Written as DNA, the CDR3 is TGCAGTGTCCCGGACATTCTATCGAGCTCCTATAATTCACCCCTCCACTTT.

The sample holds many counts of this clonotype. This chain connects TRBV12-5 to TRBJ2-3, with 9 bases lining up with TRBD2. With 6 bases clipped from V and 6 bases from J, the junction kept 4 bases outside the gene matches. Per germline, CDR1 LGHNT and CDR2 FRNRAP. This CDR3 contains 13 residues. The CDR3 reads CASGLAGVDTQYF. As DNA, the CDR3 is TGTGCTAGTGGCTTAGCGGGAGTGGATACGCAGTATTTT.